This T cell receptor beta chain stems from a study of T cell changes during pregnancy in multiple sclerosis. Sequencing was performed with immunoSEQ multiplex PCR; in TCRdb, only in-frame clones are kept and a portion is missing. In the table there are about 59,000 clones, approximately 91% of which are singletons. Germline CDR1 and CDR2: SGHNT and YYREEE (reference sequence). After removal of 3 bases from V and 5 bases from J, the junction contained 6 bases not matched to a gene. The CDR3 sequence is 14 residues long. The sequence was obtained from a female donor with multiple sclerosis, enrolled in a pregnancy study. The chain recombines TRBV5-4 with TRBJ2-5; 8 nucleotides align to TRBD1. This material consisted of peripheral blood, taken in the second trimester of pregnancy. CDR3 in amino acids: CASSSRGHRETQYF. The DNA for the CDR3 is TGTGCCAGCAGCTCCAGGGGGCACAGGGAGACCCAGTACTTC.